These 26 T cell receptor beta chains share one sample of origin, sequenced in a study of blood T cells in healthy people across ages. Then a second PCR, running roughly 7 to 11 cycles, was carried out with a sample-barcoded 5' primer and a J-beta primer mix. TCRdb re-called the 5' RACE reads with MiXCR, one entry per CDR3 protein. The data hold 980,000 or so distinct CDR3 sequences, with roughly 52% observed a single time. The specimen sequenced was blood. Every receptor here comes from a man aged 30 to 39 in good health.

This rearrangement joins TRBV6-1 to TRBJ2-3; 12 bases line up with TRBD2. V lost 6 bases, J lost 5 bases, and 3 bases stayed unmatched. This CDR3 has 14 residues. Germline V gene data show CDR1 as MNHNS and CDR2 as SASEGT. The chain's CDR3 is CASRKTSGGDTQYF. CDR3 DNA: TGTGCCAGCAGGAAGACTAGCGGGGGAGATACGCAGTATTTT.

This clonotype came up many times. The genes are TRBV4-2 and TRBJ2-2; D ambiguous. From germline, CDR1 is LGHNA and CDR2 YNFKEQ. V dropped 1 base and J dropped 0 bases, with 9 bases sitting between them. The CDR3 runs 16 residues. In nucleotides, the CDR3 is TGTGCCAGCAGCCAAGTAGGAAGGGCGAACACCGGGGAGCTGTTTTTT. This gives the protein CASSQVGRANTGELFF.

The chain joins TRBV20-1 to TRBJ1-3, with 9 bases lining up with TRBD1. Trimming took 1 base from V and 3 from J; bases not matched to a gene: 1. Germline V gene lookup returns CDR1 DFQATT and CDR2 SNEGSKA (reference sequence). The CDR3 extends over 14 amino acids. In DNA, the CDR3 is TGCAGTGCTAGAGCGGGACAGGGTGGAAACACCATATATTTT. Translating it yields CSARAGQGGNTIYF.

The CDR3 nucleotides read TGCAGTGCTAGATCGGACAGTGCTCTGGAGACCCAGTACTTC. Protein: CSARSDSALETQYF. This chain joins TRBV20-1 and TRBJ2-5; tentative D call: TRBD1 (6 bases). Looked up from germline, CDR1 is DFQATT and CDR2 is SNEGSKA (reference sequence). V was cut by 2 bases and J by 5 bases, with 15 bases left in between. This CDR3 comprises 14 residues.

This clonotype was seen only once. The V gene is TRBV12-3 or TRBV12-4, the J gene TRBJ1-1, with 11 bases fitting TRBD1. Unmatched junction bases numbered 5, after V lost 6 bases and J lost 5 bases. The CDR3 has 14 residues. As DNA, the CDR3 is TGTGCCAGCAGCAAGGGACAGGGGGTGACTGAAGCTTTCTTT. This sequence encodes CASSKGQGVTEAFF.

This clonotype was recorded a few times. DNA for the CDR3: TGTGCCAGCAGCTCGCGGACAGGGTACAATGAGCAGTTCTTC. Protein: CASSSRTGYNEQFF. V gene TRBV14 combines with J gene TRBJ2-1; 8 bases agree with TRBD1. J was trimmed by 4 bases and V by 5 bases; bases with no gene match: 4. CDR1 and CDR2 from the germline V gene are SGHDN and FVKESK. The CDR3 consists of 14 residues.

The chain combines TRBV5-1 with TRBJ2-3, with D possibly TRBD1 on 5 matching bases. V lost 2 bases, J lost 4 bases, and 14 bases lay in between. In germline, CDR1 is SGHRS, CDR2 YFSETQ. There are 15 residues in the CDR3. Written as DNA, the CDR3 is TGCGCCAGCAGCTTCGTTTGGGGCAGCCCAGATACGCAGTATTTT. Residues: CASSFVWGSPDTQYF.

As DNA, the CDR3 is TGTGCCTGGACGGACAGGACCTACGAGCAGTACTTC. This encodes CAWTDRTYEQYF. The V and J genes are TRBV30 and TRBJ2-7, with 7 positions matching TRBD1. The J segment lost 2 bases and the V segment lost 4 bases, leaving 2 bases of the junction unmatched. In germline, CDR1 is GTSNPN, CDR2 SVGIG (reference sequence). CDR3 length: 12 residues.

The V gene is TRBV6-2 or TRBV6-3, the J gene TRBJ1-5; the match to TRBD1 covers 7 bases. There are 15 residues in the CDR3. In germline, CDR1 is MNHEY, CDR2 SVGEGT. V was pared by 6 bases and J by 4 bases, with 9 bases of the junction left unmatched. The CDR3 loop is CASRKTGMSNQPQHF. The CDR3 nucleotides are TGTGCCAGCAGGAAGACAGGGATGTCTAATCAGCCCCAGCATTTT.

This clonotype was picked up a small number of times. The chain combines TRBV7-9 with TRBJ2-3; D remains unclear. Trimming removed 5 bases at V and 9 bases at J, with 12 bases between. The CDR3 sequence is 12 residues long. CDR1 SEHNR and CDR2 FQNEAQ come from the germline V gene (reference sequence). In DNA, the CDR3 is TGTGCCAGCAGCCAGGATGGCACGACGCAGTATTTT. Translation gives CASSQDGTTQYF.

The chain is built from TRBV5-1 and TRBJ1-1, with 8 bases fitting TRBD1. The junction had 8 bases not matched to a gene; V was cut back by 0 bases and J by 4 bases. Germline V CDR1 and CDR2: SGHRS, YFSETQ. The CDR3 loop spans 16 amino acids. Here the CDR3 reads CASSLAAGQGGTEAFF. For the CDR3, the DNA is TGCGCCAGCAGCTTGGCCGCCGGACAGGGCGGCACTGAAGCTTTCTTT.

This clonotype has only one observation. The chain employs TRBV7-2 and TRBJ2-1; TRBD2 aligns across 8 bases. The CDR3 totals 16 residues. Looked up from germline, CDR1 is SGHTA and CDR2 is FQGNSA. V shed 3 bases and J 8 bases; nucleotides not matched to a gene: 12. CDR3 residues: CASSFGGGPGYDEQFF. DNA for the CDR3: TGTGCCAGCAGCTTCGGGGGGGGGCCAGGGTACGATGAGCAGTTCTTC.

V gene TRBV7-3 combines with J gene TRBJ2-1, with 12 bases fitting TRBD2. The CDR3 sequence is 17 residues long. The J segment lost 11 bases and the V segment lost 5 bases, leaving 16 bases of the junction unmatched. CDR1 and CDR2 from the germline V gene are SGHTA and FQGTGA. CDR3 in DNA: TGTGCCAGCAGCCCCACCTCTTTGACTAGCGGGGGTAAGAAGCAGTTCTTC. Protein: CASSPTSLTSGGKKQFF.

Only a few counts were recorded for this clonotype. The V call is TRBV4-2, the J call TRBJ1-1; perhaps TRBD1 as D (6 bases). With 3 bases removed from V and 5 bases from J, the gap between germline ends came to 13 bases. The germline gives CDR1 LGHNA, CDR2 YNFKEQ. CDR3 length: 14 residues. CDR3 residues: CASSHSGQRTEAFF. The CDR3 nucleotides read TGTGCCAGCAGCCATTCCGGACAGAGAACTGAAGCTTTCTTT.

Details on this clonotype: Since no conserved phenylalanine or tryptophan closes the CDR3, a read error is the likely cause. DNA of the CDR3: TGTGCCAGCAGCCCCCGGGACTTTATCTACAATGAGCAGTTCTCC. Encoded protein: CASSPRDFIYNEQFS. The chain recombines TRBV9 with TRBJ2-1; a possible D gene is TRBD2 (6 bases). The CDR3 runs 15 residues. The ends were cut back, 4 bases at V and 3 bases at J, with 14 bases in the middle. Germline loops: CDR1 SGDLS, CDR2 YYNGEE.

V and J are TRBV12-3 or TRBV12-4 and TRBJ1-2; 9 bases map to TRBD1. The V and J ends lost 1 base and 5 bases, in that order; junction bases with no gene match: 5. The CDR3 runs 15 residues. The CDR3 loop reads CASSLGLGQGYGYTF. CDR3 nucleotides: TGTGCCAGCAGTTTAGGCCTGGGACAGGGATATGGCTACACCTTC.

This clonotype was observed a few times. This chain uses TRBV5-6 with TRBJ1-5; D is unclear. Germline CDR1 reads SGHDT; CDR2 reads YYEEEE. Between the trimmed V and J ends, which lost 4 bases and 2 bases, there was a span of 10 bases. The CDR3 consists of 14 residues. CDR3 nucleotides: TGTGCCAGCAGCCCGCAATATGGCAATCAGCCCCAGCATTTT. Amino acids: CASSPQYGNQPQHF.

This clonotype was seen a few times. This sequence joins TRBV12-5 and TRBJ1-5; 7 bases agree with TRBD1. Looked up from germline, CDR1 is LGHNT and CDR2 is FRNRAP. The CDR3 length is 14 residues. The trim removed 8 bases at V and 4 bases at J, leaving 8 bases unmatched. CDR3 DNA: TGTGCTAGTAAGTCCGGGACAGATAATCAGCCCCAGCATTTT. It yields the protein CASKSGTDNQPQHF. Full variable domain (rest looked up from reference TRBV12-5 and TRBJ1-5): DARVTQTPRHKVTEMGQEVTMRCQPILGHNTVFWYRQTMMQGLELLAYFRNRAPLDDSGMPKDRFSAEMPDATLATLKIQPSEPRDSAVYFCASKSGTDNQPQHFGDGTRLSIL.

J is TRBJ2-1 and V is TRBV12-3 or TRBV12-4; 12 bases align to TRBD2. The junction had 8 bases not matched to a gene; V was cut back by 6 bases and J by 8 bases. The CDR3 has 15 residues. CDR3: CASSTSSGGVYEQFF. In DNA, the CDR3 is TGTGCCAGCAGCACGTCTAGCGGGGGGGTCTATGAGCAGTTCTTC.

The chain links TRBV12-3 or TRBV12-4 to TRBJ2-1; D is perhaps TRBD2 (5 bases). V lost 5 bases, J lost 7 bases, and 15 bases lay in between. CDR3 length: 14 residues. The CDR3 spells CASSVEGLRNEQFF. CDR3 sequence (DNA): TGTGCCAGCAGTGTCGAGGGCTTGAGGAATGAGCAGTTCTTC.

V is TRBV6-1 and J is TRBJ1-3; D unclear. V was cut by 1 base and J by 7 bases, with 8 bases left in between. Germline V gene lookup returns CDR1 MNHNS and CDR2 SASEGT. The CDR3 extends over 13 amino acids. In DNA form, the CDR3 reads TGTGCCAGCAGTGAAGTGTCCCCGAACACCATATATTTT. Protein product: CASSEVSPNTIYF.

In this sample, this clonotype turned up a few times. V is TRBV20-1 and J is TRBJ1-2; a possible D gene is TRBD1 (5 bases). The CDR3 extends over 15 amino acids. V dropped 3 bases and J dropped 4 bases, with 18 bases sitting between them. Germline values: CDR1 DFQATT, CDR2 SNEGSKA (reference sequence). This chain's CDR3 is CSASNPGKQGYGYTF. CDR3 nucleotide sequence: TGCAGTGCTAGTAACCCGGGGAAGCAGGGCTATGGCTACACCTTC.

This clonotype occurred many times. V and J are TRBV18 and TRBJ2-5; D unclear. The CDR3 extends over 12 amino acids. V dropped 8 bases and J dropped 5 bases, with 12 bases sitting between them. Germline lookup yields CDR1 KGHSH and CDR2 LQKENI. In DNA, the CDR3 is TGTGCCAGCAGCCCGCCTGGGGAGACCCAGTACTTC. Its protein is CASSPPGETQYF. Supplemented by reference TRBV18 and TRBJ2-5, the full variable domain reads NAGVMQNPRHLVRRRGQEARLRCSPMKGHSHVYWYRQLPEEGLKFMVYLQKENIIDESGMPKERFSAEFPKEGPSILRIQQVVRGDSAAYFCASSPPGETQYFGPGTRLLVL.

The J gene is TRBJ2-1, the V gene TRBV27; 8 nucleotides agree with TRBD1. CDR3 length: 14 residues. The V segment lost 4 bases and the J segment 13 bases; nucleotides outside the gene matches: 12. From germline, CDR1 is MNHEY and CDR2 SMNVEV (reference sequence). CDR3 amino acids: CASSSDRVGETQFF. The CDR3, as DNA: TGTGCCAGCAGTTCGGACAGGGTTGGGGAGACCCAGTTCTTC.

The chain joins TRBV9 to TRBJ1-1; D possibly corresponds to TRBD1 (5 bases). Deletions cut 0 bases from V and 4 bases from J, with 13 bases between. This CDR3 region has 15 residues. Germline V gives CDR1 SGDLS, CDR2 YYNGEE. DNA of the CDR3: TGTGCCAGCAGCGTAGACGGTCGGGGCAGCACTGAAGCTTTCTTT. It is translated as CASSVDGRGSTEAFF.

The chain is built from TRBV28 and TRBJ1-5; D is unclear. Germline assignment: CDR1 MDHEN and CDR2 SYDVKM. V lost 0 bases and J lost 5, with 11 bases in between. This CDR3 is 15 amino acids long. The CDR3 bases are TGTGCCAGCAGTTTATGGTCCGGGCGGGATCAGCCCCAGCATTTT. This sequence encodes CASSLWSGRDQPQHF.